The entry below describes one T cell receptor beta chain. Its antigen is currently unknown. It was cDNA, reverse transcribed from extracted RNA, that served as the sequencing template. Sequencing was performed with immunoSEQ multiplex PCR; in TCRdb, only in-frame clones are kept and a portion is missing. This table holds 100,000 to 130,000 clones, about 60% found once. This specimen belongs to a study of CD8+ T cells in alopecia areata. Study-wide results and limits: Normal skin contains resident alphabeta T cells, and these are also sequenced in scalp samples. Greater clonality was observed in lesional scalp samples, especially alopecia totalis/universalis, versus normal scalp.

Germline V gene sequence: CDR1 SGHAT, CDR2 FQNNGV. The length of the CDR3 is 15 residues. V lost 1 base, J lost 6 bases, and 14 bases lay in between. The sample comprised NKG2D-low CD8+ T cells sorted from blood. The V call is TRBV11-2, the J call TRBJ2-3; D gene unclear. The TCR originated in a human donor with alopecia areata. The CDR3 loop reads CASSLGGRASDTQYF. In nucleotides, the CDR3 is TGTGCCAGCAGCTTAGGGGGTCGGGCCTCGGATACGCAGTATTTT.